This TCR beta chain was captured in a study of blood T cell repertoires in COVID-19. Among Cohort 3 donors, those recovered had two negative PCRs, clearance, or symptom resolution. This clone has a single count. V lost 0 bases and J 0 bases, leaving 6 bases between the germline ends. Per germline, CDR1 SGHDN and CDR2 FVKESK. This CDR3 has 14 residues. Profiling relied on immunoSEQ multiplex PCR, and the TCRdb table lists in-frame clones only, not all of them. The table lists approximately 280,000 clones, about 83% of them singletons. This chain links TRBV14 with TRBJ2-7; D is perhaps TRBD1 (5 bases). The material sequenced was PBMCs or T cells enriched from blood (not recorded which). This clonotype was obtained from a woman aged 40 to 55 who had recovered from COVID-19. The CDR3 DNA reads as TGTGCCAGCAGCCAAGATGGGGCCTCCTACGAGCAGTACTTC. This gives the protein CASSQDGASYEQYF.